This TCR beta chain was sequenced in a study of identifying expanded T cells in peripheral blood. The CDR3 sequence is 15 residues long. From germline, CDR1 is SGHAT and CDR2 FQNNGV. Trimming removed 1 base at V and 2 bases at J, with 11 bases between. Healthy donors had no documented immune events, such as infections, while sampled. This clone was detected ten times or more. Its matching antigen is unknown. Broader study findings: Over about two and four weeks, about 15 and 19 clones changed, versus 1.2 between replicates. Clone count variance between approximately two-week samples rose with total template count.

The method was immunoSEQ multiplex PCR; TCRdb's version includes in-frame clones alone and lacks a portion of them. In the table there are fewer than 60,000 clones, 65% to 90% of which are singletons. Sequenced material: blood. The source of this sequence is a person between 18 and 75 years old in good health. V is TRBV11-2 and J is TRBJ1-1, with D unresolved. The CDR3 region has the DNA TGTGCCAGCAGCTTAGTCCCCGGAGCCAACACTGAAGCTTTCTTT. Protein product: CASSLVPGANTEAFF.